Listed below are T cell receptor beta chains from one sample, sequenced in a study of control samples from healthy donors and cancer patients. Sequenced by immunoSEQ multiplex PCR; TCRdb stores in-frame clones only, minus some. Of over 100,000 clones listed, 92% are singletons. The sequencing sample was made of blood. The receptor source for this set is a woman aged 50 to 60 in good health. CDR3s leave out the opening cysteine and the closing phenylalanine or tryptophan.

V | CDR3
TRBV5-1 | ASSFGGPTNEKLF
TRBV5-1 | ASSLTQGEWNGYT
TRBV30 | AWSGTKETQY
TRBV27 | ASSAVGWGNTIY
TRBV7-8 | ASSQGVAFGQPQH
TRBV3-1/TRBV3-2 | ASSQASGSNYGYT
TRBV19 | ASTSRGTGGNTIY
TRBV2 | ASLLGADNSPLH
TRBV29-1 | SVGIREGGYT
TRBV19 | ASSSHGETQY
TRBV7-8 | ASSLGNRGDGYT
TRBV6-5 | ASASGTGMKKMF
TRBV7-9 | ASSFGQGEAF
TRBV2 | ASSEEAIGIYGYT
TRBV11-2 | ASSFTGGGNTEAF
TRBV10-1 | ASSEIGQFYEQY
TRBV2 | ASSEASDSNQPQH
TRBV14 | ASSHPQGTGELF
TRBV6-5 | ASSYSGWVRGEKLF
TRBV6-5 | ASSYQGNTEAF
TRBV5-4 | ASSWDRGDYGYT
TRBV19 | ASSILWGTDTYGYT
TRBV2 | ASSEGGTGELF
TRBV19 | ASSLSTGGKNQPQH
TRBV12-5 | ASGLGLSGGQF
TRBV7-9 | ASSPRGPDTQY
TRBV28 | ASRTGLAGYT
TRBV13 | ASSPAGIETQY
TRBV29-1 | SVARQDSIHEQY
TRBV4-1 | ASSQGSGGGYQY
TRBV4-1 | ASSRTPTEQY
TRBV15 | ATSLRTGGYEQY
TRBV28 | ASTIDRNYGYT
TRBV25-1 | ASSEYGAGATYNEQF
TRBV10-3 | ASVMAMNTEAF
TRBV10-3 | AISESGQGDSPLH
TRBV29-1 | SVAGSSSTDTQY
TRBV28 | ASRPGGGTVTQY